The next 10 T cell receptor beta chains were all read from a single sample in a study of blood T cell repertoires in COVID-19. Method: immunoSEQ multiplex PCR; TCRdb's copy keeps in-frame clones and lacks some. Found here are over 90,000 clones, around 86% of them singletons; the top ten hold about 3.2%. Sequencing input: peripheral blood. Receptor source: a woman between 65 and 79 years old with acute or convalescent COVID-19.

V gene TRBV5-1 combines with J gene TRBJ2-5; 9 bases are shared with TRBD2. The V gene's germline CDR1 is SGHRS and CDR2 YFSETQ. Germline trimming cut 2 bases from V and 5 bases from J; bases unmatched to any gene: 16. This CDR3 contains 18 residues. The CDR3 DNA sequence: TGCGCCAGCAGCTTCATAGGGACTAGCCGAAGCCTCCCGGAGACCCAGTACTTC. Translating it yields CASSFIGTSRSLPETQYF. The full variable domain, with the rest looked up from reference TRBV5-1 and TRBJ2-5, is KAGVTQTPRYLIKTRGQQVTLSCSPISGHRSVSWYQQTPGQGLQFLFEYFSETQRNKGNFPGRFSGRQFSNSRSEMNVSTLELGDSALYLCASSFIGTSRSLPETQYFGPGTRLLVL.

V and J are TRBV21-1 and TRBJ1-3; the table calls TRBD1, which could not be checked here. TRBV21-1 is given as a pseudogene. This CDR3 comprises 16 residues. CDR3 residues: CASSKDLGTSGNTIYF. For the CDR3, the DNA is TGTGCCAGCAGCAAAGATCTGGGGACAAGTGGAAACACCATATATTTT.

The rearrangement uses TRBV7-9 and TRBJ1-6; D unclear. Germline V gene sequence: CDR1 SEHNR, CDR2 FQNEAQ (reference sequence). V lost 6 bases and J lost 5, with 11 bases in between. This CDR3 is 14 amino acids long. As DNA, the CDR3 is TGTGCCAGCAGGGGCGCGTGGGATAATTCACCCCTCCACTTT. This sequence encodes CASRGAWDNSPLHF.

The J gene is TRBJ2-7, the V gene TRBV21-1; the D call in the table, TRBD1, was not verified against the DNA. TRBV21-1 is marked as a pseudogene. The CDR3 length is 16 residues. Here the CDR3 reads CATYEPGQGYAYEQYF. In DNA, the CDR3 is TGTGCCACGTATGAACCCGGACAGGGTTACGCATACGAGCAGTACTTC.

This clone occurred once. This chain connects TRBV9 to TRBJ2-7, with TRBD1 matching over 8 bases. The CDR3 extends over 17 amino acids. Germline loops: CDR1 SGDLS, CDR2 YYNGEE. Trimming took 0 bases from V and 3 from J; bases not matched to a gene: 11. The CDR3 DNA follows: TGTGCCAGCAGCGTAGATCTAGAGGACAGGGTTTACTACGAGCAGTACGTC. Protein product: CASSVDLEDRVYYEQYV.

This CDR3 is CASSLGQGDGNQPQHF. The CDR3 nucleotides read TGCGCCAGCAGCTTGGGACAGGGGGATGGCAATCAGCCCCAGCATTTT. The chain has TRBV5-1 and TRBJ1-5; 9 nucleotides line up with TRBD1. The CDR3 runs 16 residues. The ends lost 0 bases at V and 2 bases at J; junction bases unmatched: 3. Germline CDR1 reads SGHRS; CDR2 reads YFSETQ.

The gene calls are TRBV28 and TRBJ1-6, with D perhaps matching TRBD1 (5 bases). V lost 3 bases and J 9 bases, leaving 12 bases between the germline ends. CDR1 is MDHEN and CDR2 is SYDVKM in the germline V gene. This CDR3 contains 14 residues. This CDR3 reads CASSFGAVFSPLHF. The CDR3 bases are TGTGCCAGCAGTTTTGGGGCAGTTTTTTCACCCCTCCACTTT.

The chain joins TRBV5-1 to TRBJ2-1; D perhaps matches TRBD1 (6 bases). There are 17 residues in the CDR3. Germline V gives CDR1 SGHRS, CDR2 YFSETQ. With 4 bases removed from V and 0 bases from J, the gap between germline ends came to 17 bases. CDR3 bases: TGCGCCAGCAGCGAAGGGACACTCCCCTCCTCCTACAATGAGCAGTTCTTC. Translating gives CASSEGTLPSSYNEQFF.

The CDR3 nucleotides read TGTGCCAGCACCCCGGACAGGTCCCCCACCTACGAGCAGTACTTC. Translating it yields CASTPDRSPTYEQYF. The V gene is TRBV6-5, the J gene TRBJ2-7; 7 bases line up with TRBD1. Germline trimming cut 7 bases from V and 2 bases from J; bases unmatched to any gene: 11. Germline V gene data show CDR1 as MNHEY and CDR2 as SVGAGI. This CDR3 contains 15 residues.

V usage is TRBV6-5 and J usage is TRBJ2-5; 8 nucleotides align to TRBD1. From germline, CDR1 is MNHEY and CDR2 SVGAGI. The CDR3 totals 14 residues. J was trimmed by 5 bases and V by 6 bases; bases with no gene match: 8. CDR3 in amino acids: CASRVDRVAETQYF. DNA for the CDR3: TGTGCCAGCAGGGTGGACAGGGTTGCGGAGACCCAGTACTTC.